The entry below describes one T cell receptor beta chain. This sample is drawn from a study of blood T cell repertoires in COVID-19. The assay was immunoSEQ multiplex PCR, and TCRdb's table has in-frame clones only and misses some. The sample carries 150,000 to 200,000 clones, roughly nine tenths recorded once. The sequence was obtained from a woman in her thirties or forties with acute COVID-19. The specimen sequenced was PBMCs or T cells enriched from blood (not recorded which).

CDR3 sequence: CASSRVVEGSNEQFF. The CDR3 nucleotides are TGTGCCAGCAGCCGGGTCGTAGAGGGTTCCAATGAGCAGTTCTTC. The chain couples TRBV5-4 to TRBJ2-1; TRBD2 might be the D (5 bases). There are 15 residues in the CDR3. Germline lookup yields CDR1 SGHNT and CDR2 YYREEE (reference sequence). Trimming took off 4 bases at V and 6 bases at J, with 17 bases between the two ends.